This passage covers 5 T cell receptor beta chains from one sample sequenced in a study of blood T cells in healthy people across ages. PCR was performed a second time for about 6 to 11 cycles using a sample-barcoded 5' primer and a J-beta primer mix. TCRdb analysed the 5' RACE reads with MiXCR anew, one entry per CDR3 protein. The sample shows about 1,800,000 distinct CDR3 sequences, approximately 30% of them seen only once. The specimen was blood. These receptors originate from a woman aged 30 to 39 in good health.

The CDR3 reads CATMGSKNTEAFF. In DNA, the CDR3 is TGTGCCACCATGGGGAGCAAGAACACTGAAGCTTTCTTT. The V call is TRBV10-3, the J call TRBJ1-1; D gene ambiguous. V lost 10 bases and J lost 1, with 13 bases in between. Germline CDR1 is ENHRY and CDR2 is SYGVKD. The CDR3 runs 13 residues.

The chain is built from TRBV5-1 and TRBJ2-7; D possibly corresponds to TRBD1 (7 bases). Germline-derived CDR1 and CDR2 are SGHRS and YFSETQ. This CDR3 contains 15 residues. The V end lost 6 bases, the J end lost 0 bases, and 16 bases lay between the germline ends. The CDR3 bases are TGCGCCAGCATGGAGGGGGCCGTATACTCCTACGAGCAGTACTTC. Translated, it gives CASMEGAVYSYEQYF.

This clonotype was counted a few times. J is TRBJ1-2 and V is TRBV7-8; tentative D call: TRBD1 (6 bases). Trimming cost V 5 bases and J 5 bases, with 12 bases left between them. There are 13 residues in the CDR3. CDR1 is SGHVS and CDR2 is FQNEAQ in the germline V gene. CDR3 bases: TGTGCCAGCAGCCAGAAGACAGGATATGGCTACACCTTC. Protein: CASSQKTGYGYTF.

This clonotype was seen a handful of times. This chain uses TRBV6-2 or TRBV6-3 with TRBJ2-6; no clear D. This CDR3 contains 16 residues. The germline V gene has CDR1 MNHEY and CDR2 SVGEGT. The ends were cut back, 8 bases at V and 0 bases at J, with 14 bases in the middle. The CDR3 coding sequence is TGTGCCAGCGCACCGGGCCCTTACTCTGGGGCCAACGTCCTGACTTTC. It translates to CASAPGPYSGANVLTF.

This clonotype was detected a few times. This sequence joins TRBV12-3 or TRBV12-4 and TRBJ2-5; D may be TRBD2 (5 bases). Trimming cost V 3 bases and J 3 bases, with 14 bases left between them. CDR3 length equals 15 residues. This CDR3 reads CASSFLAGGKETQYF. The DNA for the CDR3 is TGTGCCAGCAGTTTCTTGGCGGGCGGTAAAGAGACCCAGTACTTC.